This TCR beta chain was found in a study of blood T cell repertoires in COVID-19. The overall study: The United States, Italy and Spain were the sources of the acute and convalescent COVID-19 samples. PBMCs, B-cell-depleted T cells, or T cells provided the cDNA or gDNA that made up the material.

In the authors' workflow: Amplification of reference gene primers provided the estimated nucleated cell counts. TCRdb keeps only in-frame clones here, not all; method: immunoSEQ multiplex PCR. That table supplies the V and J calls and clone size; D and trimming were determined from the DNA. The top ten clones hold roughly 0.8% of a sample with about 240,000 clones, around 90% of them seen once. The sequenced material came from peripheral blood. The source is a young woman with acute or convalescent COVID-19.

This CDR3 reads CASSIDRGLAGGSSSYNEQFF. The DNA of the CDR3 is TGTGCCAGTAGTATAGATCGAGGACTAGCGGGAGGAAGCAGCTCCTACAATGAGCAGTTCTTC. This chain uses TRBV19 with TRBJ2-1; 14 bases are shared with TRBD2. The V gene end was trimmed by 0 bases and the J gene end by 0 bases; junction bases not matched to a gene: 10. CDR1 LNHDA and CDR2 SQIVND come from the germline V gene (reference sequence). This CDR3 has 21 residues.